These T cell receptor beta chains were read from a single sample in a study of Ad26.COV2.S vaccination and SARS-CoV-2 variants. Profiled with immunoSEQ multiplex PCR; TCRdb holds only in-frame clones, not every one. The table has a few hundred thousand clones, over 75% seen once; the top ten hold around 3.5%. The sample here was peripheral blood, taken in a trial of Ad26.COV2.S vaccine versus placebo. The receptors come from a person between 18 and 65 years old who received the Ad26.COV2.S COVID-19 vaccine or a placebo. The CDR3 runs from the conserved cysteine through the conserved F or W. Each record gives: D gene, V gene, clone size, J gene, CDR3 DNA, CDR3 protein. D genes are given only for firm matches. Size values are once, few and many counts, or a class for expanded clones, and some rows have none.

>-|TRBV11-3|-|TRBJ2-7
TGTGCCAGCAGCTCAGGGATCAGCTACGAGCAGTACTTC
CASSSGISYEQYF
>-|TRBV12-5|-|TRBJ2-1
TGTGCTAGTGGTTTGTGGGCTGAGCAGTTCTTC
CASGLWAEQFF
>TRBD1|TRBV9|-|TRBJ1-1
TGTGCCAGCAGCGAAACAGGGGCCCAGATGAACACTGAAGCTTTCTTT
CASSETGAQMNTEAFF
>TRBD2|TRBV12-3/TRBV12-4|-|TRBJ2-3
TGTGCCAGCTCGCGGGATAGCGGGCTCCTGCGGTTT
CASSRDSGLLRF
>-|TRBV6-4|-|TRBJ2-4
TGTGCCAGCAGTGATCGCGGGGGCCGGGGAAACATTCAGTACTTC
CASSDRGGRGNIQYF
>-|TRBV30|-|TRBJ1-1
TGTGCCTGGATGGTCGAGAACACTGAAGCTTTCTTT
CAWMVENTEAFF
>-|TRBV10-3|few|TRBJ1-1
TGTGCCATCAATCAACCGGGGACTGAAGCTTTCTTT
CAINQPGTEAFF
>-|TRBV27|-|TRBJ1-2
TGTGCCAGCAGTTTATTATCTACAGGGAACTATGGCTACACCTTC
CASSLLSTGNYGYTF
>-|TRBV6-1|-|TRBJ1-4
TGTGCCAGCAGTGAAGTTTGGACAGTAGCAACTAATGAAAAACTGTTTTTT
CASSEVWTVATNEKLFF
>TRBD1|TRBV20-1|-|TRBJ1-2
TGCAGCGCCAGGGGGGCAAATGGCTACACCTTC
CSARGANGYTF
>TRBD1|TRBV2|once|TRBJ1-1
TGTGCCAGCGGCGTCGACAGACAGGGGAACACTGAAGCTTTCTTT
CASGVDRQGNTEAFF
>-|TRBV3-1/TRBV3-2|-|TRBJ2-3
TGTGCCAGCAGCCAAGGTCCGACAGATACGCAGTATTTT
CASSQGPTDTQYF
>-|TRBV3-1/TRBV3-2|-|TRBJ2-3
TGTGCCAGCAGCCTACGGGCAGATACGCAGTATTTT
CASSLRADTQYF
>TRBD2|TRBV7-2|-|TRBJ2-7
TGTGCCAGCAGCTTAGGGAGCGGGGGGACCTACGAGCAGTACTTC
CASSLGSGGTYEQYF
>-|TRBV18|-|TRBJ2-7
TGTGCCAGCTCACCGAAACAGGGAAGCGAGCAGTACTTC
CASSPKQGSEQYF
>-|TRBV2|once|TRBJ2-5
TGTGCCAGCAGGACAGAGGGGGGAATTGGGGAGACCCAGTACTTC
CASRTEGGIGETQYF
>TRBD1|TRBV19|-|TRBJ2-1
TGTGCCAGTAGTCGGACAGGGGATATCTACAATGAGCAGTTCTTC
CASSRTGDIYNEQFF
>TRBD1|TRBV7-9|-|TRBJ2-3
TGTGCCAGCAGCTTAAAACAGGGGGCCACAGATACGCAGTATTTT
CASSLKQGATDTQYF
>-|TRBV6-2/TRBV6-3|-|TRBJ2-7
TGTGCCAGCAGCTCCCTGACACCCTTCGAGCAGTACTTC
CASSSLTPFEQYF
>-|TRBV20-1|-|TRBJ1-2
TGCAGTGCTAGTATGCAGGGAGGCTATGGCTACACCTTC
CSASMQGGYGYTF
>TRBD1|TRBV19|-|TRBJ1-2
TGTGCCAGTAGTATCTCGGGACAGGGCCGTAACTATGGCTACACCTTC
CASSISGQGRNYGYTF
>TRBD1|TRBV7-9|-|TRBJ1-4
TGTGCCAGCAGCGCCGGACAGGGGCCGGACAGGAAACTGTTTTTT
CASSAGQGPDRKLFF
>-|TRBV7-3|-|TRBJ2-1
TGTGCCAGCAGCTCACGGGGACCCCATCTCCATGAGCAGTTCTTC
CASSSRGPHLHEQFF
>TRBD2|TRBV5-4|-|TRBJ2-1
TGTGCCAGCAGCCTTAGCGGGGCCTCCTACAATGAGCAGTTCTTC
CASSLSGASYNEQFF
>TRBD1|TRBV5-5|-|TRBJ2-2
TGTGCCAGCAGCTTGCCGTGGGGGACAGGGGGTCCGCAGGACACCGGGGAGCTGTTTTTT
CASSLPWGTGGPQDTGELFF
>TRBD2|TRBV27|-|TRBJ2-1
TGTGCCAGCAGTACCTCTAGGGGACTAGCGGGGTACTCCTACAATGAGCAGTTCTTC
CASSTSRGLAGYSYNEQFF
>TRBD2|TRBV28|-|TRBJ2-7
TGTGCCAGCAGTTTGACTAGCGGGAGGTACGAGCAGTACTTC
CASSLTSGRYEQYF
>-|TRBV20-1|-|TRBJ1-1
TGCAGTGCTAGTATTGGGGCAGTTGGGACTGAAGCTTTCTTT
CSASIGAVGTEAFF
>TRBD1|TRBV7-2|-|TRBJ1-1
TGTGCCAGCAGCTCGCAGGGGGCGTCCCTTCTGAACACTGAAGCTTTCTTT
CASSSQGASLLNTEAFF
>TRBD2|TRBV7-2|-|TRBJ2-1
TGTGCCAGCAGCTCCGCCGGCGGGAGGGCCTACAATGAGCAGTTCTTC
CASSSAGGRAYNEQFF
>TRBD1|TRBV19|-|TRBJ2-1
TGTGCCAGTAGATATACAGGGGGCGATGAGCAGTTCTTC
CASRYTGGDEQFF
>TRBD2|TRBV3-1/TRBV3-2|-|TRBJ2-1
TGTGCCAGCAGCCAAGGAAGCGGGGGGGCGAATGAGCAGTTCTTC
CASSQGSGGANEQFF
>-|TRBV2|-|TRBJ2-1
TGTGCCAGCACCGAAAGATTTGAGCAGTTCTTC
CASTERFEQFF
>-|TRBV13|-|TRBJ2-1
TGTGCCAGCAGCCCTTGGGCCGGGGAGCAGTTCTTC
CASSPWAGEQFF
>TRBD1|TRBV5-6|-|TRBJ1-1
TGTGCCAGCAGCCCGTGGACAGGGGGGACTGAAGCTTTCTTT
CASSPWTGGTEAFF
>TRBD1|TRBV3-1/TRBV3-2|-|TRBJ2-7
TGTGCCAGCAGCCCCGGGACAGGGGATTCCTACGAGCAGTACTTC
CASSPGTGDSYEQYF
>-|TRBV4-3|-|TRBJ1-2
TGCGCCAGCAGCCAAGATCCCCAAGCGCCACTTAAAGGCTACACCTTC
CASSQDPQAPLKGYTF
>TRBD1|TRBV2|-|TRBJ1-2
TGTGCCAGCACCTCACTGGGACAGGGGGCCGGTCTGGATGGCTACACCTTC
CASTSLGQGAGLDGYTF
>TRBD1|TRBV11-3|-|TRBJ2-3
TGTGCCAGCAGCCCAGGGGGCGCAGGATCAGATACGCAGTATTTT
CASSPGGAGSDTQYF
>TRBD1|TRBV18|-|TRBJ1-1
TGTGCCAGCTCACTCGGGACAGGGGGACACACTGAAGCTTTCTTT
CASSLGTGGHTEAFF
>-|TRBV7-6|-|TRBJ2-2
TGTGCCAGCAGGCGAAGGACAGCTGGCGGGGAGCTGTTTTTT
CASRRRTAGGELFF
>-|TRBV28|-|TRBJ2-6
TGTGCCAGCAGTTTCGCTGGGGCCAACGTCCTGACTTTC
CASSFAGANVLTF
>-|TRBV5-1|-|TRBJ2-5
TGCGCCAGCGTGCGGGGCACGGTCAGGGGCTACCAAGAGACCCAGTACTTC
CASVRGTVRGYQETQYF
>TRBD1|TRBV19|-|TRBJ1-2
TGTGCCAGTAGTCCCACAGACAGGGCTGGCTACACCTTC
CASSPTDRAGYTF
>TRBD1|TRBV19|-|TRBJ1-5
TGTGCCAGTAGTACCCAGAAGGGGGCGTATCAGCCCCAGCATTTT
CASSTQKGAYQPQHF
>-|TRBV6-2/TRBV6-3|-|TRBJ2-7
TGTGCCAGCAGTTTTGAGACTCAATACGAGCAGTACTTC
CASSFETQYEQYF
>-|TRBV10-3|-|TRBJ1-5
TGTGCCATCAGTGAGTCCTTCAATCAGCCCCAGCATTTT
CAISESFNQPQHF
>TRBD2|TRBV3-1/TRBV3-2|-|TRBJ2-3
TGTGCCAGCAGCCGGAAGAGGTACACTAGCGGGAGGAACCCGCCCAGCACAGATACGCAGTATTTT
CASSRKRYTSGRNPPSTDTQYF
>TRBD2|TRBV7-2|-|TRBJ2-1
TGTGCCTCGGGACTAGCGGGAGGTTGGTACAATGAGCAGTTCTTC
CASGLAGGWYNEQFF
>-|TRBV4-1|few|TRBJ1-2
TGCGCCAGCAGCCCCCTAGAGGAGGGGCGGCTCTATGGCTACACCTTC
CASSPLEEGRLYGYTF
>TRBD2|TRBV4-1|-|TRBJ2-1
TGCGCCAGCAGTCAAACTGCGGGAGGGCCCCACAATGAGCAGTTCTTC
CASSQTAGGPHNEQFF
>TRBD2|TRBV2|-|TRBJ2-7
TGTGCCAGCAGTCCGCAAGGCGGGAGCTCCTACGAGCAGTACTTC
CASSPQGGSSYEQYF
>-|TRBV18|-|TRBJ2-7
TGTGCCAGCTCACTCCCATCTTCAGGGGAGCAGTACTTC
CASSLPSSGEQYF
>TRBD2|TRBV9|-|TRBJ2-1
TGTGCCAGCAGCCAGACTAGCGGGGCCGTCAATGAGCAGTTCTTC
CASSQTSGAVNEQFF
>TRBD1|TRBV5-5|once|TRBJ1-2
TGTGCCAGCAGCTTGACAGGGGAAGGCTATGGCTACACCTTC
CASSLTGEGYGYTF
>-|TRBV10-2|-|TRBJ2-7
TGCGCCAGCAGTGAGGTGGGGGATGGCTCCTACGAGCAGTACTTC
CASSEVGDGSYEQYF
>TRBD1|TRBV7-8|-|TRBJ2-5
TGTGCCAGCAGCTTAGCGTCACAGGGGGTAGAGACCCAGTACTTC
CASSLASQGVETQYF